The present T cell receptor (beta chain) was sequenced within a study of neurological immune-mediated disorders (dated by TCRdb to between 2019 and 2020). A note on the overall study: Among the roughly 35 multiple sclerosis patients, 31 had relapsing-remitting MS and 3 had secondary progressive MS. Of the approximately 68 subjects in the cohort, about 14 were HAM/TSP patients, around 35 were multiple sclerosis patients, and some 20 were healthy controls. Alongside PBMC samples, the set of 80 to 130 TCR-beta libraries contained longitudinal samples, technical triplicates, and paired CD4+ and CD8+ T-cell subsets that had been sorted. Peripheral blood TCR-beta repertoires from HTLV-I-associated myelopathy (HAM/TSP) patients, multiple sclerosis patients and healthy controls were compared by UMI-based sequencing. The full study reports these points: TCR clonal expansion was highest in HAM/TSP patients and lowest in MS patients, with MS patients falling below even healthy controls. No identical CDR3 amino acid sequences were shared among expanded clones across subjects, suggesting private TCR-beta repertoires in all groups. Phylogenetic analysis grouped repertoires from 18 of 34 MS patients into a cluster of related CDR3 sequences, suggesting a possible repertoire-level signature. No clinical or MRI features were associated with the MS cluster, and the authors said that larger cohorts are needed.

For unsorted PBMC libraries, 2 million PBMCs were used after storage in RNAlater at -80 degrees C until RNA extraction. Multiple sclerosis patients were enrolled in a US clinical protocol under which disease progression was evaluated by magnetic resonance imaging. PBMCs were separated from peripheral blood using Ficoll-Hypaque density gradient centrifugation and then cryopreserved in liquid nitrogen. cDNA synthesis used template-switch 5'RACE with a primer carrying a 10-nucleotide random unique molecular identifier tagging each TCR transcript. Over 170 million TCR-beta sequences, covering 15-18 subjects, were produced in each sequencing run. The RNeasy kit was used to extract total RNA. The KAPA Real-time Library Amplification kit was used to amplify TCR-beta VDJ regions with primers for the TCR constant region and the 5'RACE anchor. A first PCR added sample indexes and Illumina adaptors, and a second PCR then raised library yield. After purification with Ampure beads, the TCR product of roughly 650 bp was size-selected on a 2% E-gel SizeSelection system. Before pooling, library quality was assessed on a Bioanalyzer, concentration was determined with Qubit, and library quantification was performed with the Kapa Library Quantification kit. Paired-end 2 x 150 bp sequencing of the libraries was performed on an Illumina HiSeq 2500. To increase sequence diversity, about 25-30% phiX was spiked into each library pool. The source study handled its data this way. Quality-filtered reads were processed with the UMI-based MiGEC pipeline, which removed over 75% of raw TCR sequences during error correction. VDJ genes were aligned to IMGT germline references, and each clonotype was defined by a unique CDR3 amino acid sequence together with V-J genes. Clonal expansion, Shannon diversity and CDR3 relatedness (CalcPairwiseDistances, ClusterSamples) were evaluated with VDJtools, and phylogenetic trees were built with CLCbio workbench. Clones with at least 8 unique UMIs were defined as expanded, with this threshold being based on coefficient-of-variation modelling across technical triplicates. TCRdb cleaned the public reads at Q25 with fastp, built clones with MiXCR and kept in-frame beta chains. Every entry covers one CDR3 protein and lists the most common genes and DNA from its rows. What appears here as the V and J calls and clone size reflects TCRdb's work, not the paper's. This sample gives over 60,000 distinct CDR3 sequences in total; 5.2% of them show up just once. 2.8% of the sample comes from the top ten.

Details on this clonotype: Its binding antigen is unknown. No base qualities exist here, and no much larger clone lies one base off it.

This sequence originates from a woman aged 25 to 39 with multiple sclerosis. Specimen: PBMCs.

In nucleotides, the sequence is TGTGCCAGCAGTTCCGGGACTTCTTCGACCGGGGAGCTGTTTTTT. This codes for CASSSGTSSTGELFF. The rearranged chain carries TRBV2 and TRBJ2-2, with TRBD2 as a weak D call on 6 bases. From the germline V gene, CDR1 is SNHLY and CDR2 is FYNNEI. From its cysteine to its phenylalanine, the CDR3 spans 15 amino acids. Left in the record is the CDR3 DNA by itself, 45 bases read in frame from the first base. V is reduced by 5 bases and J by 5 bases, leaving a spacing of 15 bases between them.